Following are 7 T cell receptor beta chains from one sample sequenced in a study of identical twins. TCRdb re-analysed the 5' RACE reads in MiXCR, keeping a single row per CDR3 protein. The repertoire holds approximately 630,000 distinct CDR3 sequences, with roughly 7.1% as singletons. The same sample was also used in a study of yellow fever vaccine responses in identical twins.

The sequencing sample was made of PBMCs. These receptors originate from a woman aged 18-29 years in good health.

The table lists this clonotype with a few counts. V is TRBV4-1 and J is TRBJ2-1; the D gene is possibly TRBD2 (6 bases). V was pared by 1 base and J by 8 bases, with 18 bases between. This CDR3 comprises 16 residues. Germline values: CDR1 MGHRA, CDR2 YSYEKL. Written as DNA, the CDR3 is TGCGCCAGCAGCCAAGTGCGCCGGGACTCAAGGGATGAGCAGTTCTTC. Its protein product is CASSQVRRDSRDEQFF.

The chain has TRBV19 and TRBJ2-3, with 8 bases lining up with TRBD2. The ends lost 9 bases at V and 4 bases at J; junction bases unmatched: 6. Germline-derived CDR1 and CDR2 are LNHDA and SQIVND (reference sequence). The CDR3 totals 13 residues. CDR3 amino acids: CASGTSIPDTQYF. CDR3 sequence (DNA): TGTGCCAGCGGGACTAGTATCCCAGATACGCAGTATTTT.

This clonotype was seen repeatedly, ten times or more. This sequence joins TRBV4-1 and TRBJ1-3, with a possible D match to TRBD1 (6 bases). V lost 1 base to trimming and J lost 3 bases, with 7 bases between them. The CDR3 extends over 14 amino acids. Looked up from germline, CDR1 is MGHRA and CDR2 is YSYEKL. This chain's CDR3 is CASSQGRGGNTIYF. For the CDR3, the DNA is TGCGCCAGCAGCCAAGGCAGGGGTGGAAACACCATATATTTT.

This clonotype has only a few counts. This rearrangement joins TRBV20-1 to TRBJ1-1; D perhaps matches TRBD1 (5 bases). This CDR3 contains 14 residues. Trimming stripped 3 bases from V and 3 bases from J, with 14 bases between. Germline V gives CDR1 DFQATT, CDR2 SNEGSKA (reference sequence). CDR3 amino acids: CSASLGRVDTEAFF. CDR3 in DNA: TGCAGTGCTAGCCTCGGCAGGGTGGACACTGAAGCTTTCTTT.

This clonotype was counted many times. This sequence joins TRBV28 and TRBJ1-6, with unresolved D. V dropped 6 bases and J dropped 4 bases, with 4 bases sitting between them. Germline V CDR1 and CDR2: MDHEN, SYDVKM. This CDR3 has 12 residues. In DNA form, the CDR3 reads TGTGCCAGCAGAAGTTATAATTCACCCCTCCACTTT. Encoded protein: CASRSYNSPLHF.

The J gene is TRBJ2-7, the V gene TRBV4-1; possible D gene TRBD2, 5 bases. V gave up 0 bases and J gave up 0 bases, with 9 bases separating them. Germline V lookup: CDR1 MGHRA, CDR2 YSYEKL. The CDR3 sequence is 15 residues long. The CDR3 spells CASSQERADSYEQYF. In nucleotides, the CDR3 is TGCGCCAGCAGCCAAGAGCGGGCGGACTCCTACGAGCAGTACTTC.

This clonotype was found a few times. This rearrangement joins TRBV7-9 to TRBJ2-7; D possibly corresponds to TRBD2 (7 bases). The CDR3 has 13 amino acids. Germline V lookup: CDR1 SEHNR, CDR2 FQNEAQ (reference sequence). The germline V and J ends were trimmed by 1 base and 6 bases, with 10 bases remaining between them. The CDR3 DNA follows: TGTGCCAGCAGCTTAGAGGGGGGGAGCGAGCAGTACGTC. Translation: CASSLEGGSEQYV.